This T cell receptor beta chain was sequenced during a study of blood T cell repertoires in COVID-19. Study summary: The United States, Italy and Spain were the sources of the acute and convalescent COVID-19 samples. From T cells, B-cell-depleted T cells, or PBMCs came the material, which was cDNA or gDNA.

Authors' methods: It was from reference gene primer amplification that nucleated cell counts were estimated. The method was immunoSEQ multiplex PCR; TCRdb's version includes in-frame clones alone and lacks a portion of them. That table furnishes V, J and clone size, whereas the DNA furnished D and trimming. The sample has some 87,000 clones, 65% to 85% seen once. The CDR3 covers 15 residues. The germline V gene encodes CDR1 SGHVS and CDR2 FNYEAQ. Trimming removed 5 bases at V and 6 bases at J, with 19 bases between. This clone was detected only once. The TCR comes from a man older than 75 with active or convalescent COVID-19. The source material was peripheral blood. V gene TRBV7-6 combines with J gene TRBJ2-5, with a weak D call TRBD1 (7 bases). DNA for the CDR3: TGTGCCAGCAGCGCCAGACAGGGAGGAGGAAAGACCCAGTACTTC. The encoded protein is CASSARQGGGKTQYF.